This T cell receptor beta chain was profiled in a study of control samples from healthy donors and cancer patients (dated by TCRdb to 2020 to 2021). Including the terminal cysteine and phenylalanine, the CDR3 comprises 15 residues. Just CDR3 DNA is preserved here, 45 bases in frame from base 1. Via the germline V gene, CDR1 is SGHVS and CDR2 FQNEAQ. V gives up 4 bases and J gives up 4 bases, and the segment between their germline ends measures 16 bases. Concerning this clone: The antigen it binds to is not known. The input lacks base qualities; no much larger clone sits a single base away.

Library preparation used the immunoSEQ multiplex PCR assay. TCRdb limited this immuneACCESS table to in-frame rearrangements with V and J called. A share of clones is missing; checked studies link under half to unresolved V genes, and the rest is unexplained. Here the sample has just over 80,000 clones; 90% to 95% occur a single time. The leading ten clones occupy around 4.7% of the sample. What was sequenced was blood. This receptor chain uses TRBV7-8 and TRBJ1-2, and TRBD1 may be the D gene, going by 5 matching bases. The TCR was taken from a woman aged 18-35 years in good health. The CDR3 region: CASSSPGRTSYGYTF. The nucleotides are TGTGCCAGCAGCTCGCCGGGACGGACTTCCTATGGCTACACCTTC.